This T cell receptor (beta chain) was profiled in a study of cytotoxic CD8 clonotypes in ibrutinib-treated CLL. Study findings and constraints: Clonality increased at ibrutinib response, then returned toward baseline at progression.

A note on this clone: Its antigen is currently unknown.

The table came from immunoSEQ multiplex PCR; TCRdb's copy has only in-frame clones and leaves some out. Here the sample spans about 68,000 clones, about 64% being singletons. Between the trimmed V and J ends, which lost 6 bases and 9 bases, there was a span of 34 bases. Per germline, CDR1 SGHRS and CDR2 YFSETQ. The CDR3 spans 20 residues. This TCR was sampled from a human donor with chronic lymphocytic leukemia. The material sequenced was PBMCs, taken after 12 months of ibrutinib treatment. The chain carries TRBV5-1 and TRBJ1-6, with D uncertain. The CDR3 DNA sequence: TGCGCCAGCACCCGAGGATCACCCCCGGACGGGCGGGTTGTGTGTTCACCCCTCCACTTT. Its translation: CASTRGSPPDGRVVCSPLHF. Using reference TRBV5-1 and TRBJ1-6 for the parts outside the CDR3, the full variable domain is KAGVTQTPRYLIKTRGQQVTLSCSPISGHRSVSWYQQTPGQGLQFLFEYFSETQRNKGNFPGRFSGRQFSNSRSEMNVSTLELGDSALYLCASTRGSPPDGRVVCSPLHFGNGTRLTVT.